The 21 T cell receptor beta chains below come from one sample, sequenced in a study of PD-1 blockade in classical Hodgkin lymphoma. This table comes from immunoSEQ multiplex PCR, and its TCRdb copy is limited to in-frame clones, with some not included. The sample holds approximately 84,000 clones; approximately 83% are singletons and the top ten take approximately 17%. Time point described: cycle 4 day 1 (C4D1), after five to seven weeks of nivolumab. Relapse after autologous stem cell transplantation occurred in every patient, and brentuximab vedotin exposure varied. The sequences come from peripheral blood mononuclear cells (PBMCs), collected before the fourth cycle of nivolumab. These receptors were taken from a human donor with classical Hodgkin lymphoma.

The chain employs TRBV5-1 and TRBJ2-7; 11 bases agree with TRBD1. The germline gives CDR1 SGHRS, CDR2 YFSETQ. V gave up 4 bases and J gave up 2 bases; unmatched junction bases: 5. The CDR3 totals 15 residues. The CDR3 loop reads CASSRGTGGAYEQYF. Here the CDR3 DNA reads TGCGCCAGCAGCCGGGGGACAGGGGGTGCCTACGAGCAGTACTTC. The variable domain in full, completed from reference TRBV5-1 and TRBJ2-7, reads KAGVTQTPRYLIKTRGQQVTLSCSPISGHRSVSWYQQTPGQGLQFLFEYFSETQRNKGNFPGRFSGRQFSNSRSEMNVSTLELGDSALYLCASSRGTGGAYEQYFGPGTRLTVT.

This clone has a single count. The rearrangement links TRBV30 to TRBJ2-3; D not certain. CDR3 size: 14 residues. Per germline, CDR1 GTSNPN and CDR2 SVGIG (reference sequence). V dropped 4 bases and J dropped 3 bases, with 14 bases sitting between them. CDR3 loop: CAWTKGLSTDTQYF. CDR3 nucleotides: TGTGCCTGGACGAAGGGTCTAAGTACAGATACGCAGTATTTT.

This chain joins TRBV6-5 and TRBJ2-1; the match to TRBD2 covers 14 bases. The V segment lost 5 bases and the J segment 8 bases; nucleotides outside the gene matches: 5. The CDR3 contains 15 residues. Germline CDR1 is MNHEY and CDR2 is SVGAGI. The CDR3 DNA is TGTGCCAGCAGTCTGACTAGCGGGAGGGGGCATGAGCAGTTCTTC. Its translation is CASSLTSGRGHEQFF.

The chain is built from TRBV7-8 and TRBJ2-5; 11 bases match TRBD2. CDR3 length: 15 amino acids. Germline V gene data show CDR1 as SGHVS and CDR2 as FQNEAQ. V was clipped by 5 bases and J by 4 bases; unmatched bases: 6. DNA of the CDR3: TGTGCCAGCAGCAACAGGGGGACTAGCGGAGAGACCCAGTACTTC. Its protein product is CASSNRGTSGETQYF. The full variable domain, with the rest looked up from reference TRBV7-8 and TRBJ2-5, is GAGVSQSPRYKVAKRGQDVALRCDPISGHVSLFWYQQALGQGPEFLTYFQNEAQLDKSGLPSDRFFAERPEGSVSTLKIQRTQQEDSAVYLCASSNRGTSGETQYFGPGTRLLVL.

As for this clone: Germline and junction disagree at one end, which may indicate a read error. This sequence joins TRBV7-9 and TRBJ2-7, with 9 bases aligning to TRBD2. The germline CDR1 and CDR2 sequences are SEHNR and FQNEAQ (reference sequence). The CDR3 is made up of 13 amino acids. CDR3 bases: TGTGCCACCAGCGGCGGGAGGGCCTACGAGCAGTACTTC. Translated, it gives CATSGGRAYEQYF. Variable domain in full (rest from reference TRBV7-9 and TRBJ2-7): DTGVSQNPRHKITKRGQNVTFRCDPISEHNRLYWYRQTLGQGPEFLTYFQNEAQLEKSRLLSDRFSAERPKGSFSTLEIQRTEQGDSAMYLCATSGGRAYEQYFGPGTRLTVT.

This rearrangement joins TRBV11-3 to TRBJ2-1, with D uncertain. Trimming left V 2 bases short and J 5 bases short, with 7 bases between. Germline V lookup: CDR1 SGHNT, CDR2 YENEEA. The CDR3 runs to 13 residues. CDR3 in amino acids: CASSLRPDNEQFF. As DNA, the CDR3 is TGTGCCAGCAGCTTAAGGCCTGACAATGAGCAGTTCTTC.

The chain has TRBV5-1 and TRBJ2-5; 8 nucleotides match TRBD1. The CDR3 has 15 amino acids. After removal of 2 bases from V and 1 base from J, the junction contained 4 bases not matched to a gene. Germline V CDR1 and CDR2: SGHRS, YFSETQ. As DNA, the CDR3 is TGCGCCAGCAGCTTTGGGCAGGGGGCCCAAGAGACCCAGTACTTC. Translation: CASSFGQGAQETQYF.

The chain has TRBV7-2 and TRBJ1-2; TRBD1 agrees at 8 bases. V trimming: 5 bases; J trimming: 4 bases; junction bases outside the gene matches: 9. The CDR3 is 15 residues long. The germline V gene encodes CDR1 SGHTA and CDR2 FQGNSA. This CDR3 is CASSPGADRVYGYTF. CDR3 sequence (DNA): TGTGCCAGCAGCCCAGGGGCGGACAGGGTCTATGGCTACACCTTC.

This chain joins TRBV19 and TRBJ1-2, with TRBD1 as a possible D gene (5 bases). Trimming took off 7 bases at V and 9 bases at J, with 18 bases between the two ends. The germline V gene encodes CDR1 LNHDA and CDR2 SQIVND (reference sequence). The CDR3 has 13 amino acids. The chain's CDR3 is CASIYPGATRYTF. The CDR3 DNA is TGTGCCAGTATCTATCCTGGGGCAACGCGCTACACCTTC.

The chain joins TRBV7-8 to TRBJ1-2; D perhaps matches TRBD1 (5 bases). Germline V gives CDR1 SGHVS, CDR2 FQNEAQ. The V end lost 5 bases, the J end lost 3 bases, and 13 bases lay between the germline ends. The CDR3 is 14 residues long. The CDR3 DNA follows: TGTGCCAGCAGCACGGACATTGAAGACTATGGCTACACCTTC. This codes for CASSTDIEDYGYTF.

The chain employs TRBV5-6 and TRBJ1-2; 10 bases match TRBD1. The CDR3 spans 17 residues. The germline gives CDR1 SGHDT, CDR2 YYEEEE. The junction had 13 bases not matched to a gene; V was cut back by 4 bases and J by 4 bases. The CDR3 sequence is CASSQTGRGQGLYGYTF. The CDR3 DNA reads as TGTGCCAGCAGCCAGACTGGTCGGGGACAGGGGCTCTATGGCTACACCTTC. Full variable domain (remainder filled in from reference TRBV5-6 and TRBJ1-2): DAGVTQSPTHLIKTRGQQVTLRCSPKSGHDTVSWYQQALGQGPQFIFQYYEEEERQRGNFPDRFSGHQFPNYSSELNVNALLLGDSALYLCASSQTGRGQGLYGYTFGSGTRLTVV.

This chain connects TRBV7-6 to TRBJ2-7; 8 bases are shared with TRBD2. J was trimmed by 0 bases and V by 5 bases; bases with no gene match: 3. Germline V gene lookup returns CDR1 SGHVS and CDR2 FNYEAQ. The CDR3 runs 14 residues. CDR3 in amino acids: CASSQGLGSYEQYF. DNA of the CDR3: TGTGCCAGCAGCCAGGGACTAGGCTCCTACGAGCAGTACTTC. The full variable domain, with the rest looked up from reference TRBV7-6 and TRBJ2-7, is GAGVSQSPRYKVTKRGQDVALRCDPISGHVSLYWYRQALGQGPEFLTYFNYEAQQDKSGLPNDRFSAERPEGSISTLTIQRTEQRDSAMYRCASSQGLGSYEQYFGPGTRLTVT.

The CDR3 is CASSLSRIGVGSGNTIYF. The CDR3 bases are TGTGCCAGCAGTTTATCAAGGATCGGGGTGGGCTCTGGAAACACCATATATTTT. The chain has TRBV27 and TRBJ1-3; D remains ambiguous. This CDR3 is 18 amino acids long. The germline CDR1 and CDR2 sequences are MNHEY and SMNVEV (reference sequence). V was clipped by 0 bases and J by 0 bases, with 15 bases between them.

CDR3 nucleotides: TGCAGCATTAGCGGGGCGAGCTCCTACAATGAGCAGTTCTTC. Protein product: CSISGASSYNEQFF. J is TRBJ2-1 and V is TRBV29-1; 8 bases are shared with TRBD2. CDR1 SQVTM and CDR2 ANQGSEA come from the germline V gene. V shed 8 bases and J 0 bases; nucleotides not matched to a gene: 6. The CDR3 covers 14 residues.

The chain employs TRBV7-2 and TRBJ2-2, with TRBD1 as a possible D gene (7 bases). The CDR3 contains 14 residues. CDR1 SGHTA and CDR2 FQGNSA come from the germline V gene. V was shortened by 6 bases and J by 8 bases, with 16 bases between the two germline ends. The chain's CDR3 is CASRHRAGQGELFF. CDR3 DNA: TGTGCCAGCAGACACAGGGCGGGACAGGGGGAGCTGTTTTTT.

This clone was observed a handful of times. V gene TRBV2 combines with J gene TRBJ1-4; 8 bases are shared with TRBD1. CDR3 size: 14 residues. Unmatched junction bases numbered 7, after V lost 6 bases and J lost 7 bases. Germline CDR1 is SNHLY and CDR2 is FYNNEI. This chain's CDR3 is CASSGQGAGEKLFF. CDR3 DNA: TGTGCCAGCAGCGGACAGGGTGCTGGTGAAAAACTGTTTTTT.

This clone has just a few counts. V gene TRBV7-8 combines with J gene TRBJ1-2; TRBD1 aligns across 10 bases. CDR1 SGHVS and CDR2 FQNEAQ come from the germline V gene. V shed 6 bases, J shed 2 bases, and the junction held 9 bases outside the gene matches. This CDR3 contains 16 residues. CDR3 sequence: CASSPGGGQGNYGYTF. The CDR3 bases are TGTGCCAGCAGTCCTGGGGGGGGACAGGGGAACTATGGCTACACCTTC.

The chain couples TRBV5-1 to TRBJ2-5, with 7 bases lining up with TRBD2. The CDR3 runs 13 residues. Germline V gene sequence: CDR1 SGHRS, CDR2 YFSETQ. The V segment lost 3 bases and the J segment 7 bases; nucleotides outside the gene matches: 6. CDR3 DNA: TGCGCCAGCAGCTGGGAGGGCCAGGGGACCCAGTACTTC. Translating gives CASSWEGQGTQYF.

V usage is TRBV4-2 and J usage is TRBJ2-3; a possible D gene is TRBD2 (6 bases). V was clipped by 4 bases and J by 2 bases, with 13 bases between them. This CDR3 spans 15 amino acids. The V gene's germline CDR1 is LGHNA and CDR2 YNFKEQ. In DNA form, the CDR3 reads TGTGCCAGCAGCCGTACTAGCTTAGACACAGATACGCAGTATTTT. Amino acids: CASSRTSLDTDTQYF.

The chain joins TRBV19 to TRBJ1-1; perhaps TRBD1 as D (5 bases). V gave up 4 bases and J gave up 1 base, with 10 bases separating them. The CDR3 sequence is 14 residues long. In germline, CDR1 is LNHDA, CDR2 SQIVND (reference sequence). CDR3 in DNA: TGTGCCAGTAGTACGCCGGGGGGGAACACTGAAGCTTTCTTT. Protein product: CASSTPGGNTEAFF.

The DNA for the CDR3 is TGTGCCATCAGTGAGTCGACAGGGACAGAGACCCAGTACTTC. This gives the protein CAISESTGTETQYF. The chain has TRBV10-3 and TRBJ2-5, with 7 nucleotides matching TRBD1. V shed 0 bases, J shed 4 bases, and the junction held 2 bases outside the gene matches. Germline V gives CDR1 ENHRY, CDR2 SYGVKD. This CDR3 contains 14 residues.